A selection of T cell receptor beta chains follows, all from one sample in a study of T cell repertoires in cytomegalovirus infection. These receptors have no known antigen. TCRdb recomputed calls from the reads with MiXCR, one row per CDR3 protein. The table has about half a million distinct CDR3 sequences, around a third seen once. The source was cultured PBMCs, collected from culture after CMV antigen stimulation. The receptors here all came from a human donor in good health (CMV status not recorded). Some clones in this sample may be carry-over from other donors' samples. Both conserved end residues are part of each CDR3. The D gene is left open where the match is weak. Rows give clone size only sometimes, using once, few, many, or a class for an expanded clone.

>.|TRBJ2-1|TRBV6-6|.
CASSYKDPTYNEQFF
TGTGCCAGCAGTTACAAAGATCCCACCTACAATGAGCAGTTCTTC
>.|TRBJ1-4|TRBV30|.
CAWGGGEKLFF
TGTGCCTGGGGAGGGGGTGAAAAACTGTTTTTT
>TRBD1|TRBJ1-1|TRBV27|.
CASSLTGGSTEAFF
TGTGCCAGCAGTTTAACAGGGGGCTCCACTGAAGCTTTCTTT
>.|TRBJ1-1|TRBV24-1|.
CATSDSYTEAFF
TGTGCCACCAGTGACTCATACACTGAAGCTTTCTTT
>.|TRBJ2-1|TRBV7-2|.
CASSSYSGNNEQFF
TGTGCCAGCAGCTCCTACAGCGGAAACAATGAGCAGTTCTTC
>TRBD2|TRBJ2-5|TRBV19|.
CASSTSYRGPTSGRAHVEEETQYF
TGTGCCAGTAGTACTTCTTACAGGGGACCGACTAGCGGGAGGGCCCACGTAGAGGAAGAGACCCAGTACTTC
>.|TRBJ1-1|TRBV12-3/TRBV12-4|few
CASRGVTEAFF
TGTGCCAGCAGGGGGGTAACTGAAGCTTTCTTT
>.|TRBJ1-6|TRBV6-6|.
CASRTRGPSSYNSPLHF
TGTGCCAGCAGGACCAGGGGCCCCAGCTCCTATAATTCACCCCTCCACTTT
>.|TRBJ1-3|TRBV7-2|.
CASSRSGGTIYF
TGTGCCAGCAGCCGCTCTGGAGGCACCATATATTTT
>.|TRBJ1-2|TRBV27|once
CASSSSGRTYGYTF
TGTGCCAGCAGTTCTTCTGGCAGAACATATGGCTACACCTTC
>.|TRBJ2-5|TRBV10-3|few
CAISEREGTQQETQYF
TGTGCCATCAGTGAGAGGGAAGGGACTCAACAAGAGACCCAGTACTTC
>.|TRBJ2-3|TRBV7-6|many
CASSLALAGSTDTQYF
TGTGCCAGCAGCCTTGCACTGGCGGGAAGCACAGATACGCAGTATTTT
>.|TRBJ1-5|TRBV6-1|.
CASSDGFPQPQHF
TGTGCCAGCAGTGACGGTTTTCCTCAGCCCCAGCATTTT
>TRBD1|TRBJ1-2|TRBV11-3|.
CASSPYTTRTGTSGYTF
TGTGCCAGCAGCCCATATACAACACGGACAGGGACGAGCGGCTACACCTTC
>TRBD1|TRBJ2-1|TRBV6-1|.
CASSEMGQTTSSSYNEQFF
TGTGCCAGCAGTGAAATGGGACAGACTACCTCGAGCTCCTACAATGAGCAGTTCTTC
>TRBD2|TRBJ2-7|TRBV12-3/TRBV12-4|.
CASKLAGGYEQYF
TGTGCCAGCAAACTAGCGGGAGGGTACGAGCAGTACTTC
>.|TRBJ1-6|TRBV11-3|few
CASSSEQEYNSPLHF
TGTGCCAGCAGCTCGGAACAGGAGTATAATTCACCCCTCCACTTT
>TRBD1|TRBJ2-7|TRBV12-3/TRBV12-4|few
CASSLLTGGREQYF
TGTGCCAGCAGTTTATTGACAGGGGGTCGGGAGCAGTACTTC
>TRBD2|TRBJ2-1|TRBV7-2|many
CASSLLAGAGYEQFF
TGTGCCAGCAGCTTGCTAGCGGGAGCTGGGTATGAGCAGTTCTTC